Given below is one T cell receptor (beta chain) in context. This entry comes from a study of control samples from healthy donors and cancer patients. Clones were sequenced by immunoSEQ multiplex PCR, and TCRdb holds only the in-frame ones, with some missing. The data hold some 110,000 clones, with 85% to 95% observed a single time. The CDR3 covers 11 residues. Trimming shortened V by 2 bases and J by 3 bases, and 1 base separated the two germline ends. Looked up from germline, CDR1 is SGHRS and CDR2 is YFSETQ. The TCR comes from a man younger than 45 in good health. V gene TRBV5-1 combines with J gene TRBJ2-3; D remains unclear. Sequencing used blood. The DNA for the CDR3 is TGCGCCAGCAGCTTTACAGATACGCAGTATTTT. This gives the protein CASSFTDTQYF.